The present T cell receptor (beta chain) was sequenced within a study of shared clonotypes between healthy human individuals. As processed by the authors: ImmunoSEQ supplied junction-only sequences lacking quality scores, so filtering was different. Only in-frame clones appear in the TCRdb table, and some are missing; sequencing was by immunoSEQ multiplex PCR. The V and J calls and the clone size are those of that table, but D and trimming were determined from the DNA. In the table there are 1,400,000 or so clones, approximately 98.5% of which are singletons. From germline, CDR1 is SNHLY and CDR2 FYNNEI. Trimming removed 2 bases from V and 5 bases from J, with 14 bases in between. The CDR3 covers 15 residues. CD4+ cells yielded CD45RA+ naive and CD45RA-negative memory subsets.

The source is a young man in good health. The chain is built from TRBV2 and TRBJ2-3; TRBD2 is a possible D gene (5 bases). Sequencing was performed on naive CD4+ T cells sorted from blood. The subset denotes: CD45RA+ positively selected. The CDR3 region is CASSEILALEDTQYF. DNA for the CDR3: TGTGCCAGCAGTGAAATTCTAGCCCTGGAAGATACGCAGTATTTT.